This TCR beta chain was obtained from a study of cytomegalovirus exposure and HLA in healthy donors. Study-wide background: Earlier findings included nearly 120 million unique TCR beta sequences obtained from 170 million or so T cells.

The study ran its PCR with 60 Vbeta and 13 Jbeta primers. The method was immunoSEQ multiplex PCR; TCRdb's version includes in-frame clones alone and lacks a portion of them. The data contain about 150,000 clones, around 77% of them singletons. This clone showed up just once. Other DNA sequences in the sample encode the same CDR3. V was clipped by 0 bases and J by 2 bases, with 8 bases between them. This CDR3 is built from 14 residues. Germline V gene lookup returns CDR1 SGHNT and CDR2 YYREEE (reference sequence). Sequenced material: PBMCs. The TCR comes from a woman aged 40 to 50 in good health and CMV-seropositive. The chain couples TRBV5-4 to TRBJ1-1; possibly TRBD1 for D (6 bases). CDR3 protein: CASSLGGGNTEAFF. CDR3 nucleotide sequence: TGTGCCAGCAGCTTGGGGGGGGGCAACACTGAAGCTTTCTTT.